This TCR beta chain was obtained from a study of T cells after yellow fever vaccination. In TCRdb, the 5' RACE reads were re-called with MiXCR into one record per CDR3 protein. The sample records about 99,000 distinct CDR3 sequences, around 5.8% being singletons. The CDR3 extends over 17 amino acids. V lost 0 bases to trimming and J lost 6 bases; unmatched junction nucleotides: 10. The germline CDR1 and CDR2 sequences are DFQATT and SNEGSKA (reference sequence). The V gene is TRBV20-1, the J gene TRBJ2-1, with 11 bases that match TRBD2. The sequences come from CD8+ T cells sorted from PBMCs, collected 10 days after the yellow fever booster vaccination. The TCR was taken from a man in his late teens or twenties who received the YFV17D yellow fever vaccine. CDR3 protein: CSARDRGRSGGANEQFF. CDR3 DNA sequence: TGCAGTGCTAGAGATCGGGGGCGTAGCGGGGGGGCCAATGAGCAGTTCTTC.